This TCR beta chain was recovered during a study of T cell responses to AZD1222 COVID-19 vaccine. Study conclusions and caveats: Baseline seropositives among AZD1222 recipients totaled only five to seven. CD4 TCRs linked to vaccination spanned spike, dominating at 160-218 and 743-854. When two AZD1222 doses had been given, Spike-specific TCR breadth and depth rose. Clonal diversity was possibly underestimated; the donors were predominantly white British and more often female.

Sequencing used immunoSEQ multiplex PCR; TCRdb keeps in-frame clones, though not all of them. The data show about 86,000 clones, roughly nine tenths seen once. Comment on this clone: As yet, its antigen is unknown.

Trimming pared 5 bases from V and 1 base from J, leaving 11 bases between. The CDR3 has 14 residues. Germline assignment: CDR1 SGHAT and CDR2 FQNNGV. This chain links TRBV11-2 with TRBJ2-5; D is ambiguous. The source material was peripheral blood, sampled on day 0 of AZD1222 vaccination. This sequence originates from an adult in good health. In DNA form, the CDR3 reads TGTGCCAGCAGCCAGACGACGGGCCAAGAGACCCAGTACTTC. Translated: CASSQTTGQETQYF.